The rows below give T cell receptor beta chains drawn from one sample of a study of CD8+ T cells in alopecia areata. The data were produced by immunoSEQ multiplex PCR, yet TCRdb's version contains in-frame clones alone and is incomplete. Of around 130,000 clones in the sample, over 50% were seen once. Here the sequenced sample was CD4+ T cells sorted from blood, taken at week 0. These receptors were collected from a human donor with alopecia areata. CDR3s leave out the opening cysteine and the closing phenylalanine or tryptophan. Fields, in order: CDR3 protein, V gene, J gene.

CDR3 protein: ASSRRGYGYT
V gene: TRBV7-9
J gene: TRBJ1-2

CDR3 protein: ASSWTQTNYGYT
V gene: TRBV5-6
J gene: TRBJ1-2

CDR3 protein: ASSYSAPYEQY
V gene: TRBV6-8
J gene: TRBJ2-7

CDR3 protein: ASSPAGVNEQF
V gene: TRBV5-1
J gene: TRBJ2-1

CDR3 protein: ASRAAYMNTEAF
V gene: TRBV6-1
J gene: TRBJ1-1

CDR3 protein: ASSIGTEKDEQF
V gene: TRBV5-4
J gene: TRBJ2-1

CDR3 protein: ASTTRGEQY
V gene: TRBV6-5
J gene: TRBJ2-7

CDR3 protein: ASSQATFGETQY
V gene: TRBV4-2
J gene: TRBJ2-5

CDR3 protein: ASSQGRDNEQF
V gene: TRBV4-3
J gene: TRBJ2-1

CDR3 protein: ASSSPGLAGVDAYEQY
V gene: TRBV7-8
J gene: TRBJ2-7

CDR3 protein: ASSEKGVAKNIQY
V gene: TRBV4-1
J gene: TRBJ2-4

CDR3 protein: ASSSQGLDEQF
V gene: TRBV5-1
J gene: TRBJ2-1

CDR3 protein: ASSGGRNSPLH
V gene: TRBV18
J gene: TRBJ1-6

CDR3 protein: ASSQTSGRARTGELF
V gene: TRBV4-1
J gene: TRBJ2-2

CDR3 protein: AISESGAHGYT
V gene: TRBV10-3
J gene: TRBJ1-2

CDR3 protein: AWSASGREFYNEQF
V gene: TRBV30
J gene: TRBJ2-1

CDR3 protein: ASRKAGTSGRAYEQY
V gene: TRBV5-6
J gene: TRBJ2-7

CDR3 protein: ASRGGLAGIETQY
V gene: TRBV2
J gene: TRBJ2-5

CDR3 protein: ASTRQSQALSGANVLT
V gene: TRBV9
J gene: TRBJ2-6

CDR3 protein: ASAGLAEPYEQY
V gene: TRBV18
J gene: TRBJ2-7

CDR3 protein: ASSPDTGGAYGYT
V gene: TRBV5-6
J gene: TRBJ1-2

CDR3 protein: ASSGSTGMQKLF
V gene: TRBV6-6
J gene: TRBJ1-4

CDR3 protein: AISGTPYNEQF
V gene: TRBV10-3
J gene: TRBJ2-1

CDR3 protein: ASRSSALRANVLT
V gene: TRBV7-2
J gene: TRBJ2-6

CDR3 protein: AISESGAGYT
V gene: TRBV10-3
J gene: TRBJ1-2

CDR3 protein: ATSAEWSGVSYNEQF
V gene: TRBV15
J gene: TRBJ2-1

CDR3 protein: ASSRPGTGPYEQY
V gene: TRBV7-7
J gene: TRBJ2-7

CDR3 protein: ASSLIGNTDTQY
V gene: TRBV28
J gene: TRBJ2-3

CDR3 protein: SVVRQATYEQY
V gene: TRBV29-1
J gene: TRBJ2-7

CDR3 protein: ASSPVAAPDTQY
V gene: TRBV11-2
J gene: TRBJ2-3

CDR3 protein: ASSVVGGGTQY
V gene: TRBV9
J gene: TRBJ2-5

CDR3 protein: ASSNAGTGNNYGYT
V gene: TRBV21-1
J gene: TRBJ1-2

CDR3 protein: ASSPSRGEAF
V gene: TRBV18
J gene: TRBJ1-1

CDR3 protein: ASSHPTGAYYEQY
V gene: TRBV4-1
J gene: TRBJ2-7

CDR3 protein: ASSQGQNYGYT
V gene: TRBV14
J gene: TRBJ1-2

CDR3 protein: ASSESRLAGGETQY
V gene: TRBV10-2
J gene: TRBJ2-5

CDR3 protein: ASSIVQDHTEAF
V gene: TRBV19
J gene: TRBJ1-1

CDR3 protein: ASSSLPRLAGDQETQY
V gene: TRBV7-3
J gene: TRBJ2-5

CDR3 protein: ASTPGADSYEQY
V gene: TRBV5-6
J gene: TRBJ2-7

CDR3 protein: ASSSTQGRGGTGELF
V gene: TRBV5-1
J gene: TRBJ2-2

CDR3 protein: ASSPGQSSGNTIY
V gene: TRBV7-2
J gene: TRBJ1-3

CDR3 protein: ASSPDTPSYEQY
V gene: TRBV5-1
J gene: TRBJ2-7

CDR3 protein: ASSLGRDSYRYTEAF
V gene: TRBV5-6
J gene: TRBJ1-1